This T cell receptor beta chain was sequenced during a study of blood T cell repertoires in COVID-19. V lost 5 bases, J lost 1 base, and 11 bases lay in between. The CDR3 consists of 14 residues. Germline V gene data show CDR1 as MGHRA and CDR2 as YSYEKL. Measured with immunoSEQ multiplex PCR; TCRdb has only the in-frame clones, and not every one. The sample contains around 170,000 clones, about 88% of which appear only once. The specimen was peripheral blood. The rearrangement links TRBV4-1 to TRBJ1-1, with TRBD1 as a possible D gene (6 bases). The source is a woman under 40 with active or convalescent COVID-19. CDR3 bases: TGCGCCAGCAGCGGGGGCAGGGGGAACACTGAAGCTTTCTTT. The encoded protein is CASSGGRGNTEAFF.